Listed here is a single T cell receptor (beta chain). Its specificity is unknown. The V end was cut by 2 bases, the J end by 3 bases, with 5 bases between. This CDR3 region has 13 residues. The germline V gene has CDR1 LNHDA and CDR2 SQIVND (reference sequence). Some clones are missing from TCRdb's copy, which holds only in-frame ones; the method was immunoSEQ multiplex PCR. The table shows roughly 150,000 clones, with about 93% occurring only once. This entry comes from a study of T cell responses to AZD1222 COVID-19 vaccine. Overall study findings and caveats: Unmutated variant regions are reportedly targeted by nearly half of spike-specific TCRs. Repertoire sampling happened only post peak T cell response. Clonal diversity may have been underestimated in mostly white British donors.

Sequenced material: peripheral blood, taken on day 0 of AZD1222 vaccination. The clonotype originates from an adult in good health. This chain connects TRBV19 to TRBJ2-1; no clear D gene. The CDR3 is CASSITHYNEQFF. CDR3 DNA sequence: TGTGCCAGTAGTATAACCCACTACAATGAGCAGTTCTTC.